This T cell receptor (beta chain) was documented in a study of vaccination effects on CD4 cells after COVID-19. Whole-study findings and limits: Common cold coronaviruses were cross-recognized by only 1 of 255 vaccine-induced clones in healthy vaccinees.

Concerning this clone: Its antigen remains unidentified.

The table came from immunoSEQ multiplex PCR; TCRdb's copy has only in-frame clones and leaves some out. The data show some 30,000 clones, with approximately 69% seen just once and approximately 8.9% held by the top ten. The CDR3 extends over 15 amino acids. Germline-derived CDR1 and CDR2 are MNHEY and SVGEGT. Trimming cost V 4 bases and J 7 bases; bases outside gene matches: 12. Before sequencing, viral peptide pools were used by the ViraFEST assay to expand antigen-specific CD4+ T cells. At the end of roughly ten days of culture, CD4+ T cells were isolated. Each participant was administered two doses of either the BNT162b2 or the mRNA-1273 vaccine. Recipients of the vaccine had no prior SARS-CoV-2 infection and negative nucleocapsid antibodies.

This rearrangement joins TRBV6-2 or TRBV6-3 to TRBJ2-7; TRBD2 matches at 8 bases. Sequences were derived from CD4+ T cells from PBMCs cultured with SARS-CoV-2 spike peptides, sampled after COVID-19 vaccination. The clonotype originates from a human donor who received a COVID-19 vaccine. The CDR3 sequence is CASSWLAGQPPEQYF. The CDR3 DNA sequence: TGTGCCAGCAGTTGGTTAGCGGGGCAGCCCCCGGAGCAGTACTTC.